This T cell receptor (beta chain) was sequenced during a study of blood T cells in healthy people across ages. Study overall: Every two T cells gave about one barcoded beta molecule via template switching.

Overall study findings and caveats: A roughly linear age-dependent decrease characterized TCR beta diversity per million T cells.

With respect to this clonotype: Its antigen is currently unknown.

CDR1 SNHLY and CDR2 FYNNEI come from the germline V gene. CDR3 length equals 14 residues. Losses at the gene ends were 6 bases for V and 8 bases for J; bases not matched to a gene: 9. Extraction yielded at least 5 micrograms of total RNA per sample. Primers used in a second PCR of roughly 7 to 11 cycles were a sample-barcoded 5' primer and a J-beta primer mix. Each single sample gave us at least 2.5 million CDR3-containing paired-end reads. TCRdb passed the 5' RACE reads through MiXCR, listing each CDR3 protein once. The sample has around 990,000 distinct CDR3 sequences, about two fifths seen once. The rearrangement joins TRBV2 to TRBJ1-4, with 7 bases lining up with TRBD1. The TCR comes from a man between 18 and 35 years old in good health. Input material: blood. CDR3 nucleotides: TGTGCCAGCAGGGAGACAGGGCCGGGGGAAAAACTGTTTTTT. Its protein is CASRETGPGEKLFF.